The 9 T cell receptor beta chains below all came from one sample that was sequenced in a study of T cell repertoires in cytomegalovirus infection. TCRdb reprocessed the reads with MiXCR, giving one entry per CDR3 protein. The data show 830,000 or so distinct CDR3 sequences, approximately 32% seen once. Their recognized antigens are unknown. The sample in question was cultured CD8+ T cells from PBMCs, obtained from culture after CMV antigen stimulation. The source is a human donor in good health (CMV status not recorded). Some clones in this sample may be carry-over from other donors' samples.

There are a few counts of this clonotype. This chain connects TRBV14 to TRBJ1-1, with TRBD1 matching over 8 bases. The CDR3 consists of 17 residues. The germline CDR1 and CDR2 sequences are SGHDN and FVKESK. After removal of 2 bases from V and 5 bases from J, the junction contained 13 bases not matched to a gene. The CDR3: CASSQYGQGLGATEAFF. The CDR3 nucleotides read TGTGCCAGCAGCCAATACGGACAGGGATTAGGAGCAACTGAAGCTTTCTTT.

This clonotype was picked up a small number of times. As DNA, the CDR3 is TGTGCCAGCAACCCCGAGGGGAACACTGAAGCTTTCTTT. Protein sequence: CASNPEGNTEAFF. This rearrangement joins TRBV25-1 to TRBJ1-1; D is unresolved. The germline V gene encodes CDR1 MGHDK and CDR2 SYGVNS. Deletions cut 7 bases from V and 1 base from J, with 10 bases between. The length of the CDR3 is 13 residues.

This clonotype came up many times. The chain recombines TRBV7-2 with TRBJ2-1, with D tentatively TRBD1 (6 bases). Trimming removed 3 bases at V and 14 bases at J, with 17 bases between. The CDR3 is made up of 13 amino acids. Germline V gene sequence: CDR1 SGHTA, CDR2 FQGNSA. The CDR3 protein is CASSFTSSGHEFF. Written as DNA, the CDR3 is TGTGCCAGCAGCTTCACTTCCTCGGGACACGAGTTCTTC.

Of note for this clonotype: Possible read error: a much larger clone is one base away. J is TRBJ1-1 and V is TRBV7-2; D remains ambiguous. Germline V lookup: CDR1 SGHTA, CDR2 FQGNSA. The CDR3 is 15 residues long. V was pared by 1 base and J by 0 bases, with 9 bases between. CDR3 residues: CASSLGARLNTEAFF. The CDR3, as DNA: TGTGCCAGCAGCTTAGGGGCCAGGTTGAACACTGAAGCTTTCTTT.

This clonotype showed up many times. The rearrangement links TRBV7-9 to TRBJ1-1; 7 bases line up with TRBD1. V lost 5 bases to trimming and J lost 1 base; unmatched junction nucleotides: 7. Germline V gene lookup returns CDR1 SEHNR and CDR2 FQNEAQ (reference sequence). The CDR3 has 15 amino acids. CDR3 DNA sequence: TGTGCCAGCAGCCTGCTACAGGGGCAGAACACTGAAGCTTTCTTT. Translated, it gives CASSLLQGQNTEAFF. Drawing the rest from reference TRBV7-9 and TRBJ1-1, the complete variable domain is DTGVSQNPRHKITKRGQNVTFRCDPISEHNRLYWYRQTLGQGPEFLTYFQNEAQLEKSRLLSDRFSAERPKGSFSTLEIQRTEQGDSAMYLCASSLLQGQNTEAFFGQGTRLTVV.

As DNA, the CDR3 is TGTGCCAGCAAGGGGGGACGGGACACTGAAGCTTTCTTT. It codes for CASKGGRDTEAFF. The chain carries TRBV7-9 and TRBJ1-1; D may be TRBD1 (6 bases). The CDR3 sequence is 13 residues long. V gave up 7 bases and J gave up 3 bases, with 12 bases separating them. Germline V gives CDR1 SEHNR, CDR2 FQNEAQ (reference sequence).

The rearrangement links TRBV27 to TRBJ1-1; tentative D call: TRBD1 (6 bases). The length of the CDR3 is 14 residues. The germline gives CDR1 MNHEY, CDR2 SMNVEV (reference sequence). The V end lost 7 bases, the J end lost 4 bases, and 16 bases lay between the germline ends. This CDR3 is CASKSWGRGTEAFF. The CDR3 DNA reads TGTGCCAGCAAAAGTTGGGGCAGGGGCACTGAAGCTTTCTTT.

The chain joins TRBV5-5 to TRBJ2-2, with D unclear. Per the germline V gene, CDR1 is SGHKS and CDR2 is YYEKEE (reference sequence). The CDR3 is 17 residues long. The germline V and J ends were trimmed by 0 bases and 0 bases, with 12 bases remaining between them. DNA of the CDR3: TGTGCCAGCAGCTTGGTTCACGGCGAACCGAACACCGGGGAGCTGTTTTTT. Protein: CASSLVHGEPNTGELFF.

The rearrangement joins TRBV7-2 to TRBJ2-4; perhaps D is TRBD1 or TRBD2 (5 bases each). Germline V lookup: CDR1 SGHTA, CDR2 FQGNSA. The CDR3 loop spans 16 amino acids. The germline V and J ends were trimmed by 4 bases and 2 bases, with 15 bases remaining between them. For the CDR3, the DNA is TGTGCCAGCAGCTACCGCCGAGGGGAAACCAAAAACATTCAGTACTTC. Translated, it gives CASSYRRGETKNIQYF.